A selection of T cell receptor beta chains follows, all from one sample in a study of cytomegalovirus exposure and HLA in healthy donors. Using immunoSEQ multiplex PCR, the repertoire was profiled, and TCRdb retains in-frame clones only, with some absent. The sample records just over 20,000 clones, approximately 97% being singletons. The sample was PBMCs. Source of these receptors: a man aged 30-40 years in good health and CMV-seropositive. CDR3s leave out the opening cysteine and the closing phenylalanine or tryptophan. The D gene is left open where the match is weak. Size values are once, few and many counts, or a class for expanded clones, and some rows have none.

cdr3_aa d_call clone_size j_call v_call
ASSMADEQY - - TRBJ2-7 TRBV5-1
ASSSSLTDTDTQY - - TRBJ2-3 TRBV18
ASSQETGNTEAF - once TRBJ1-1 TRBV7-9
ASSQGQGKESYT TRBD1 - TRBJ1-2 TRBV6-6
ASSSGLLGTYEQY - - TRBJ2-7 TRBV18
ASSLKGWGLAGASYEQY TRBD2 - TRBJ2-7 TRBV27
ATRELSRSSYEQY - - TRBJ2-7 TRBV15
ASSRLVGASETQY - - TRBJ2-5 TRBV25-1
ASSLVMSRPVGGELF - - TRBJ2-2 TRBV7-8
ASSSVDAGKGSYGYT - - TRBJ1-2 TRBV27
AWSAFMGSSNEQF - - TRBJ2-1 TRBV30
ASSNGTRSVLSTDTQY - - TRBJ2-3 TRBV21-1
ASSLDGQGWNQPQH - - TRBJ1-5 TRBV5-1
ASSPPGNQAGYT - few TRBJ1-2 TRBV28
ASGGTGSGNTIY TRBD1 few TRBJ1-3 TRBV9
ASSAPWTGVPYEQY TRBD1 - TRBJ2-7 TRBV6-6
ASSFSPGYNQPQH - once TRBJ1-5 TRBV5-1
ASRQASNQPQH - - TRBJ1-5 TRBV19
ASSPRTGGDEKLF TRBD1 - TRBJ1-4 TRBV18
ATSRDRGEQY - once TRBJ2-7 TRBV15
ASSLRQGRTSGRPGELF TRBD2 - TRBJ2-2 TRBV28
ASSRSGDNQPQH - - TRBJ1-5 TRBV18
ASSWTSDSSYEQY TRBD2 - TRBJ2-7 TRBV6-5
AGHRSEQY - - TRBJ2-7 TRBV21-1
ASRSRTSGRNEQF TRBD2 once TRBJ2-1 TRBV6-5
SVGGISNQPQH - few TRBJ1-5 TRBV29-1
ASSPRQKTNEKLF - - TRBJ1-4 TRBV11-2
ASSSSGGWTEAF - - TRBJ1-1 TRBV10-2
ASSEGGQGIIQETQY TRBD1 - TRBJ2-5 TRBV2